This T cell receptor (beta chain) was sequenced in a study of blood T cell repertoires in COVID-19. The CDR3 has 13 amino acids. The germline gives CDR1 SGHRS, CDR2 YFSETQ. J lost 6 bases, V lost 6 bases, and 2 bases had no gene match. Per the authors' pipeline: By means of reference gene primer amplification, nucleated cell counts were estimated. Some clones are missing from TCRdb's copy, which holds only in-frame ones; the method was immunoSEQ multiplex PCR. The D gene and trimming were derived from the DNA, and the V and J assignments and clone size from that table. The sample contains over 130,000 clones, 60% to 85% of which appear only once. This clone was recorded a few times.

The material sequenced was peripheral blood. The source is a woman older than 75 with active or convalescent COVID-19. This chain connects TRBV5-1 to TRBJ2-7; 14 bases map to TRBD2. The CDR3 here is CASTGLAGGEQYF. CDR3 DNA sequence: TGCGCCAGCACCGGACTAGCGGGGGGCGAGCAGTACTTC. The full variable domain, completed using reference TRBV5-1 and TRBJ2-7, is KAGVTQTPRYLIKTRGQQVTLSCSPISGHRSVSWYQQTPGQGLQFLFEYFSETQRNKGNFPGRFSGRQFSNSRSEMNVSTLELGDSALYLCASTGLAGGEQYFGPGTRLTVT.